These 14 T cell receptor beta chains originate from one sample sequenced in a study of early T cells in non-severe SARS-CoV-2 infection. TCRdb reprocessed the 5' RACE reads with MiXCR, giving one entry per CDR3 protein. The sample gives tens of thousands of distinct CDR3 sequences, roughly an eighth of which show up once; approximately 4.5% is in the top ten. Sequenced: whole blood. The receptors stem from an adult who was a healthcare worker with PCR-confirmed SARS-CoV-2 infection or an uninfected control (not recorded which).

This clonotype was seen more than once but under ten times. The chain combines TRBV6-5 with TRBJ1-1; 7 bases map to TRBD1. The CDR3 sequence is 13 residues long. J was trimmed by 3 bases and V by 6 bases; bases with no gene match: 4. Germline loops: CDR1 MNHEY, CDR2 SVGAGI. The CDR3 nucleotides read TGTGCCAGCAGCCCAGACAGGGACACTGAAGCTTTCTTT. Protein product: CASSPDRDTEAFF.

The rearrangement joins TRBV19 to TRBJ1-4; D gene uncertain. V was clipped by 5 bases and J by 4 bases, with 11 bases between them. Germline V gene lookup returns CDR1 LNHDA and CDR2 SQIVND (reference sequence). This CDR3 spans 14 amino acids. CDR3 DNA: TGTGCCAGTAGTTGGGGATCGATTAATGAAAAACTGTTTTTT. It translates to CASSWGSINEKLFF.

This clonotype was counted only a few times. The chain is built from TRBV19 and TRBJ2-7, with D perhaps matching TRBD2 (5 bases). The CDR3 has 16 residues. The V end lost 6 bases, the J end lost 3 bases, and 21 bases lay between the germline ends. Germline CDR1 LNHDA, CDR2 SQIVND (reference sequence). The DNA for the CDR3 is TGTGCCAGTAGGGAAAGGCCGGAGGAGTTTGGCTACGAGCAGTACTTC. It codes for CASRERPEEFGYEQYF.

This clonotype turned up a few times. The chain has TRBV28 and TRBJ1-5, with a tentative D call TRBD1 (5 bases). V lost 6 bases and J 8 bases, leaving 20 bases between the germline ends. The CDR3 has 15 amino acids. Germline values: CDR1 MDHEN, CDR2 SYDVKM. CDR3 nucleotides: TGTGCCAGCAGGGCCGGGGCGGCGGACATGAAGCCCCAGCATTTT. Amino acid sequence: CASRAGAADMKPQHF.

The chain is built from TRBV12-3 or TRBV12-4 and TRBJ2-7; tentatively, D is TRBD1 or TRBD2 (5 bases each). The CDR3 contains 14 residues. Trimming pared 4 bases from V and 7 bases from J, leaving 17 bases between. CDR3 in amino acids: CASSSRTGPGEQYF. The CDR3, as DNA: TGTGCCAGCAGTTCCCGGACGGGACCCGGGGAGCAGTACTTC.

The genes are TRBV2 and TRBJ2-3; TRBD1 agrees at 7 bases. There are 15 residues in the CDR3. J was trimmed by 4 bases and V by 5 bases; bases with no gene match: 9. Germline CDR1 is SNHLY and CDR2 is FYNNEI. The CDR3 bases are TGTGCCAGCAGTATCGGACAGGAGTGGGCAGATACGCAGTATTTT. This translates into CASSIGQEWADTQYF. Full variable domain (rest looked up from reference TRBV2 and TRBJ2-3): EPEVTQTPSHQVTQMGQEVILRCVPISNHLYFYWYRQILGQKVEFLVSFYNNEISEKSEIFDDQFSVERPDGSNFTLKIRSTKLEDSAMYFCASSIGQEWADTQYFGPGTRLTVL.

The chain employs TRBV18 and TRBJ2-5; no clear D gene. CDR3 size: 13 residues. CDR1 and CDR2 (germline): KGHSH, LQKENI. V lost 4 bases, J lost 2 bases, and 8 bases lay in between. CDR3 in DNA: TGTGCCAGCTCACTCCGCGCGCAAGAGACCCAGTACTTC. Amino acid sequence: CASSLRAQETQYF.

The V and J genes are TRBV19 and TRBJ2-5; D unclear. Between the trimmed V and J ends, which lost 5 bases and 5 bases, there was a span of 12 bases. The germline V gene has CDR1 LNHDA and CDR2 SQIVND (reference sequence). There are 13 residues in the CDR3. CDR3 region: CASSYGPVETQYF. The CDR3 DNA reads as TGTGCCAGTAGTTATGGCCCGGTGGAGACCCAGTACTTC.

This clonotype was seen repeatedly, ten times or more. This chain uses TRBV7-2 with TRBJ1-1, with D hard to call. With 3 bases removed from V and 0 bases from J, the gap between germline ends came to 11 bases. Germline assignment: CDR1 SGHTA and CDR2 FQGNSA. The CDR3 loop spans 15 amino acids. The CDR3 DNA sequence: TGTGCCAGCAGCTTCCTGGGAGCTATGAACACTGAAGCTTTCTTT. Translation: CASSFLGAMNTEAFF.

Remarks on this clonotype: Just one base apart from a much larger clone, this may be a read error. The rearrangement joins TRBV28 to TRBJ2-4; 8 nucleotides match TRBD1. In germline, CDR1 is MDHEN, CDR2 SYDVKM. Losses at the gene ends were 6 bases for V and 2 bases for J; bases not matched to a gene: 3. The CDR3 runs 14 residues. This CDR3 reads CASRRQGTKNIQYF. CDR3 nucleotide sequence: TGTGCCAGCAGGAGACAGGGGACCAAAAACATTCAGTACTTC.

This clonotype was picked up a small number of times. The genes are TRBV7-9 and TRBJ2-7; 8 bases match TRBD2. In germline, CDR1 is SEHNR, CDR2 FQNEAQ (reference sequence). CDR3 length equals 16 residues. Trimming cost V 5 bases and J 3 bases; bases outside gene matches: 12. The CDR3 DNA reads as TGTGCCAGCAGCCATAACGTTGGCCGGGAGGGCTACGAGCAGTACTTC. The encoded protein is CASSHNVGREGYEQYF.

This clonotype was seen many times. This chain connects TRBV7-6 to TRBJ2-7; the match to TRBD2 covers 14 bases. CDR1 and CDR2 (germline): SGHVS, FNYEAQ. After removal of 1 base from V and 0 bases from J, the junction contained 5 bases not matched to a gene. The CDR3 is made up of 18 amino acids. The CDR3 here is CASSLGLAGGESSYEQYF. The CDR3, as DNA: TGTGCCAGCAGCTTAGGACTAGCGGGAGGGGAGAGCTCCTACGAGCAGTACTTC.

The chain joins TRBV9 to TRBJ1-2, with D possibly being TRBD1 (6 bases). This CDR3 has 15 residues. CDR1 is SGDLS and CDR2 is YYNGEE in the germline V gene. V was trimmed by 0 bases and J by 8 bases, leaving 17 bases between them. CDR3 sequence reads: CASSVAAGQSYGYTF. The DNA of the CDR3 is TGTGCCAGCAGCGTAGCGGCGGGACAATCCTACGGCTACACCTTC.

The sample holds many counts of this clonotype. The chain is built from TRBV19 and TRBJ1-4; no definite D call. Germline lookup yields CDR1 LNHDA and CDR2 SQIVND (reference sequence). V dropped 6 bases and J dropped 10 bases, with 21 bases sitting between them. This CDR3 spans 15 amino acids. CDR3 protein: CASSLAEAPLLKLFF. The CDR3 nucleotides are TGTGCCAGTAGCCTTGCAGAGGCCCCGTTGTTAAAACTGTTTTTT.